This T cell receptor beta chain emerged from a study of blood T cells in healthy people across ages. A second PCR, run for roughly 7 to 12 cycles, used a sample-barcoded 5' primer plus a J-beta primer mix. TCRdb processed the 5' RACE reads anew with MiXCR; each CDR3 protein has one entry. Of 550,000 to 650,000 distinct CDR3 sequences listed, about 30% are singletons. The CDR3 extends over 15 amino acids. Trimming removed 2 bases at V and 8 bases at J, with 15 bases between. The chain has TRBV12-3 or TRBV12-4 and TRBJ2-2; D is tentatively TRBD1 or TRBD2 (6 bases each). Sequenced material: blood. The receptor's source is a woman older than 75 in good health. CDR3: CASSLRGAVRGELFF. CDR3 DNA: TGTGCCAGCAGTTTAAGGGGGGCCGTTCGAGGGGAGCTGTTTTTT.